The sequence of this T cell receptor beta chain was determined in a study of a mutant IDH1 vaccine in newly diagnosed glioma. Study findings and constraints: It seemed that pseudoprogression was not linked to changes in the top peripheral T cell clonotypes.

Sequenced by immunoSEQ multiplex PCR; TCRdb stores in-frame clones only, minus some. Of over 30,000 clones in the sample, approximately 83% were seen once. Concerning this clone itself: Its antigen is unknown.

Described time point: week 5, during vaccination. Alongside topical imiquimod, each dose of vaccine comprised 300 ug of mutant IDH1 20-mer peptide. V was shortened by 4 bases and J by 1 base, with 11 bases between the two germline ends. Germline CDR1 reads SNHLY; CDR2 reads FYNNEI. There are 15 residues in the CDR3. The clonotype comes from a man aged 25 to 40 with glioma. Sample: PBMCs, taken from a glioma patient whose treatment included an IDH1 peptide vaccine. This chain links TRBV2 with TRBJ1-3; D possibly corresponds to TRBD1 (5 bases). CDR3 sequence (DNA): TGTGCCAGCAGTGTCGTGGGGACTTCTGGAAACACCATATATTTT. It translates to CASSVVGTSGNTIYF.